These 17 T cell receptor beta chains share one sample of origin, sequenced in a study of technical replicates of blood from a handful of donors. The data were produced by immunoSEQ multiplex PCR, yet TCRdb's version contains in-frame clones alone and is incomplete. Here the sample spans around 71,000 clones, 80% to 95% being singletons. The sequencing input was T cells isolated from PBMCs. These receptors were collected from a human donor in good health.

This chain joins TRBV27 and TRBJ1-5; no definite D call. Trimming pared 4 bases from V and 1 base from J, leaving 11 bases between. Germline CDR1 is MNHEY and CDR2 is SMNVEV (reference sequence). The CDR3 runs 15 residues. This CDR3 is CASSWATWSNQPQHF. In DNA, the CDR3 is TGTGCCAGCAGTTGGGCAACCTGGAGCAATCAGCCCCAGCATTTT.

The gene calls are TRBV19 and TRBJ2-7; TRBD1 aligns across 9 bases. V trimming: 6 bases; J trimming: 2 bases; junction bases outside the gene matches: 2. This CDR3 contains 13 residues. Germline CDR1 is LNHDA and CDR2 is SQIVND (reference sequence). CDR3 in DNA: TGTGCCAGTAGGAGACAGGGGGCCTACGAGCAGTACTTC. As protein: CASRRQGAYEQYF. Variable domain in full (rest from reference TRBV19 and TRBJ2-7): DGGITQSPKYLFRKEGQNVTLSCEQNLNHDAMYWYRQDPGQGLRLIYYSQIVNDFQKGDIAEGYSVSREKKESFPLTVTSAQKNPTAFYLCASRRQGAYEQYFGPGTRLTVT.

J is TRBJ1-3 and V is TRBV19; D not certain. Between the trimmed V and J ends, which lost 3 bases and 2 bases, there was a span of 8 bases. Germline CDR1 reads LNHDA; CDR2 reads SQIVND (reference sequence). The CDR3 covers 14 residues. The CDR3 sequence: CASSMVQAGNTIYF. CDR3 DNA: TGTGCCAGTAGTATGGTCCAGGCTGGAAACACCATATATTTT. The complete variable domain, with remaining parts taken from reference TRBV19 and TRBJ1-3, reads DGGITQSPKYLFRKEGQNVTLSCEQNLNHDAMYWYRQDPGQGLRLIYYSQIVNDFQKGDIAEGYSVSREKKESFPLTVTSAQKNPTAFYLCASSMVQAGNTIYFGEGSWLTVV.

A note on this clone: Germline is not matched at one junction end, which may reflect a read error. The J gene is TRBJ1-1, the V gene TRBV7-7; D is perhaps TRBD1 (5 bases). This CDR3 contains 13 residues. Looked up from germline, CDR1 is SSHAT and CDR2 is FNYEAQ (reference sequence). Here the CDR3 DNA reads TGTGCTAGCAGCTTGAAGGCAGGGACTGAAGCTTTCTTT. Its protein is CASSLKAGTEAFF. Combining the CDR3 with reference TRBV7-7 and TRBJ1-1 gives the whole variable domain GAGVSQSPRYKVTKRGQDVTLRCDPISSHATLYWYQQALGQGPEFLTYFNYEAQPDKSGLPSDRFSAERPEGSISTLTIQRTEQRDSAMYRCASSLKAGTEAFFGQGTRLTVV.

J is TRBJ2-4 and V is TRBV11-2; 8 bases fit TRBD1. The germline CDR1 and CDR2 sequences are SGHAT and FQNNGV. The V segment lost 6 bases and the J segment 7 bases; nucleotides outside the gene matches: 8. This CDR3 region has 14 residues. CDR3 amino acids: CASRFRQGTNIQYF. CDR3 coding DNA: TGTGCCAGCAGGTTTCGACAGGGGACGAACATTCAGTACTTC.

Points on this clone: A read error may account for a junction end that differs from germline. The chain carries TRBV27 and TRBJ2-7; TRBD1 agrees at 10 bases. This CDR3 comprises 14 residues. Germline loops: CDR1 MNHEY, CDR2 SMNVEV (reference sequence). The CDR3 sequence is CASTLDRGRGEQYF. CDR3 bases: TGTGCCAGCACTTTAGACAGGGGGCGAGGGGAGCAGTACTTC.

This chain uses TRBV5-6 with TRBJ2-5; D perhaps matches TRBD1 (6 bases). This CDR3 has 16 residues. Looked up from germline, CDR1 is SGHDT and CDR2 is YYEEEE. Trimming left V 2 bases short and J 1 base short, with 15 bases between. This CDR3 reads CASSFHRWTAQETQYF. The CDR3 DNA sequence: TGTGCCAGCAGCTTTCATCGATGGACAGCCCAAGAGACCCAGTACTTC.

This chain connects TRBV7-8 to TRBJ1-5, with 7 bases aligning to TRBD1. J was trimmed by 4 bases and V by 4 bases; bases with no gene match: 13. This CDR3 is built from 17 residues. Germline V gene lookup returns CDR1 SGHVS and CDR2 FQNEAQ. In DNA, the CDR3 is TGTGCCAGCAGCTCACCCGGTAGAGGGGGCTGGAATCAGCCCCAGCATTTT. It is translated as CASSSPGRGGWNQPQHF.

The CDR3 DNA reads as TGCGCCAGCAGCCAAGATAAGGGACTAGCGGGAGAAGAGACCCAGTACTTC. It specifies CASSQDKGLAGEETQYF. The chain employs TRBV4-3 and TRBJ2-5; 14 bases fit TRBD2. Germline V gives CDR1 LGHNA, CDR2 YSLEER. Losses at the gene ends were 0 bases for V and 3 bases for J; bases not matched to a gene: 3. CDR3 size: 17 residues.

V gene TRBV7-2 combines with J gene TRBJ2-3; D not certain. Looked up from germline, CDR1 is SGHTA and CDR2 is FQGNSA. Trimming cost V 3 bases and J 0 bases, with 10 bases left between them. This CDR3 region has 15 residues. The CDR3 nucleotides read TGTGCCAGCAGCTTCACTCCCTCAAGCACAGATACGCAGTATTTT. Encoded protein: CASSFTPSSTDTQYF.

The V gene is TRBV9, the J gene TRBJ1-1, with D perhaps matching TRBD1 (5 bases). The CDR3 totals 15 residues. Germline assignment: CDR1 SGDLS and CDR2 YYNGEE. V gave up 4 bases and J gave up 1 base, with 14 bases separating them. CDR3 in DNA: TGTGCCAGCAGCCGACGAGCAGGGCCGAACACTGAAGCTTTCTTT. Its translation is CASSRRAGPNTEAFF.

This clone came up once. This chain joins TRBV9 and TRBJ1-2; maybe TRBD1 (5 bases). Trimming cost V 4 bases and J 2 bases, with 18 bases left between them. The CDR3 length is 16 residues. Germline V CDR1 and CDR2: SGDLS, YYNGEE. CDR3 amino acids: CASSPEEWGPNYGYTF. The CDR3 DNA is TGTGCCAGCAGCCCGGAAGAGTGGGGCCCCAACTATGGCTACACCTTC. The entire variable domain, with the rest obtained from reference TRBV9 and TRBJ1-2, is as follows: DSGVTQTPKHLITATGQRVTLRCSPRSGDLSVYWYQQSLDQGLQFLIQYYNGEERAKGNILERFSAQQFPDLHSELNLSSLELGDSALYFCASSPEEWGPNYGYTFGSGTRLTVV.

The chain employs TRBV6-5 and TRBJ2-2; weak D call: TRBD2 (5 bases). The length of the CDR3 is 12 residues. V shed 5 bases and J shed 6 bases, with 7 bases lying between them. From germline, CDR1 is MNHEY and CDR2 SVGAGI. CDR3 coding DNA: TGTGCCAGCAGTGCGGACTCCGGGGAGCTGTTTTTT. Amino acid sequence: CASSADSGELFF.

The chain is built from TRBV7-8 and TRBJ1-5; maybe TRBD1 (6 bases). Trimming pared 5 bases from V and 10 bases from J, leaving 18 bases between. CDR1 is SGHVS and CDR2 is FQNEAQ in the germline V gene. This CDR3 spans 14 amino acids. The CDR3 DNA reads TGTGCCAGCAGCCCTAGACAGGAACATCCCCCCCAGCATTTT. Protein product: CASSPRQEHPPQHF.

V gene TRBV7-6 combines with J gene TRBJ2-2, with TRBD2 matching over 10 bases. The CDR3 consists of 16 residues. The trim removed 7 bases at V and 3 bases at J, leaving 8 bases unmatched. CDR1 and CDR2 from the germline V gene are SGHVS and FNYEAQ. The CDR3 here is CASTSSGRSDTGELFF. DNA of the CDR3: TGTGCCAGCACCAGTAGCGGGAGGAGCGACACCGGGGAGCTGTTTTTT.

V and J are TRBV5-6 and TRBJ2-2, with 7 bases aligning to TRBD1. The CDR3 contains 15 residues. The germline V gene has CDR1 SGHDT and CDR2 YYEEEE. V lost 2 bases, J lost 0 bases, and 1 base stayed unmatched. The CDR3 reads CASSFGTANTGELFF. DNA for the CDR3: TGTGCCAGCAGCTTTGGGACAGCGAACACCGGGGAGCTGTTTTTT.

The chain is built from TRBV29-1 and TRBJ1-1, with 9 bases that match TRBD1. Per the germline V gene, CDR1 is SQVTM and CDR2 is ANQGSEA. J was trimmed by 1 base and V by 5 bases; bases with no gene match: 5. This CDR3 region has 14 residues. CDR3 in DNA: TGCAGCGTTCGCCCGGGACAGGGGAACACTGAAGCTTTCTTT. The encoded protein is CSVRPGQGNTEAFF.